This T cell receptor (beta chain) appears in the sequencing data of a study of T cell responses to AZD1222 COVID-19 vaccine. Study-level findings and limits: Unmutated regions of variants are reportedly targeted by nearly half of spike-specific TCRs.

The ends were cut back, 2 bases at V and 5 bases at J, with 10 bases in the middle. The CDR3 is 15 residues long. CDR1 is MNHEY and CDR2 is SMNVEV in the germline V gene (reference sequence). Generated by immunoSEQ multiplex PCR, the TCRdb table keeps only in-frame clones and is missing some. This table has about 140,000 clones, roughly 90% appearing once. Notes on this clone: Its antigen is currently unknown.

This TCR came from an adult who received the AZD1222 COVID-19 vaccine. The J gene is TRBJ1-6, the V gene TRBV27; no reliable D call. The specimen was peripheral blood, collected 28 days after the second AZD1222 dose. Here the CDR3 reads CASSLRRTDNSPLHF. CDR3 nucleotide sequence: TGTGCCAGCAGTTTACGGCGGACCGATAATTCACCCCTCCACTTT.